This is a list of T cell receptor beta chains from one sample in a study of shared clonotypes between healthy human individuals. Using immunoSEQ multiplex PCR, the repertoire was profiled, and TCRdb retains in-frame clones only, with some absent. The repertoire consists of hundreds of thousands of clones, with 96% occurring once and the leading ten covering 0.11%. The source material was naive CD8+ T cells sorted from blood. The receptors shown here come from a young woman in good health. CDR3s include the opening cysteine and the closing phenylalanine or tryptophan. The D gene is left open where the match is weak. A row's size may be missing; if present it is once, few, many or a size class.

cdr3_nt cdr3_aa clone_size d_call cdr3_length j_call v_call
TGTGCCAGCAGTAAGTCTAATCAGCCCCAGCATTTT CASSKSNQPQHF NA NA 12 TRBJ1-5 TRBV6-6
TGTGCCAGCAGCCCAGGGGCTGGAAACACCATATATTTT CASSPGAGNTIYF NA NA 13 TRBJ1-3 TRBV4-2
TGTGCCAGCAGTTACAGGGTCGTAGACACTGAAGCTTTCTTT CASSYRVVDTEAFF once NA 14 TRBJ1-1 TRBV28
TGTGCCAGCCGGCAGGGCGCCGCTAACTATGGCTACACCTTC CASRQGAANYGYTF NA NA 14 TRBJ1-2 TRBV6-5
TGCGCCAGCAGCTTGGAGGGCGGGCGAGGTAATGAGCAGTTCTTC CASSLEGGRGNEQFF NA NA 15 TRBJ2-1 TRBV5-1
TGTGCCAGCAGTCCCGGGACCCGGGCTGAAAAACTGTTTTTT CASSPGTRAEKLFF NA NA 14 TRBJ1-4 TRBV6-1
TGTGCCAGCAGTTTGGGACATTCCCAAGAGACCCAGTACTTC CASSLGHSQETQYF NA NA 14 TRBJ2-5 TRBV27
TGTGCCAGCAGCTCTAGTGAGATCTTTTGGTATGGCTACACCTTC CASSSSEIFWYGYTF NA NA 15 TRBJ1-2 TRBV7-2
TGTGCCAGCAGCTTATGGCTAGCGGGAGAATTGGTCACCGGGGAGCTGTTTTTT CASSLWLAGELVTGELFF NA TRBD2 18 TRBJ2-2 TRBV7-8
TGCGCCAGCAGCCAATTTTTCCTTGGGAGCAATCAGCCCCAGCATTTT CASSQFFLGSNQPQHF NA NA 16 TRBJ1-5 TRBV4-1
TGTGCCAGCAGCCCTAACGCTGGACAGGGAGTGTACGAGCAGTACTTC CASSPNAGQGVYEQYF few TRBD1 16 TRBJ2-7 TRBV7-9
TGTGCCAGCAGCTTACATATGACAGCCCAAGAGACCCAGTACTTC CASSLHMTAQETQYF NA NA 15 TRBJ2-5 TRBV11-2
TGCGCCAGCAGCCAAGACGGGACAGCCATCGAGCAGTACTTC CASSQDGTAIEQYF NA TRBD1 14 TRBJ2-7 TRBV4-1
TGTGCCAGCAGCTCCGGGACAGGGGCGAAAATGAATGAAGCTTTCTTT CASSSGTGAKMNEAFF NA TRBD1 16 TRBJ1-1 TRBV7-9
TGTGCCAGCAGCCATGGCCGCGAAGAGACCCAGTACTTC CASSHGREETQYF NA NA 13 TRBJ2-5 TRBV13
TGTGCCAGCAGTGTAGAGACTAGCGGGATGCAAGAGACCCAGTACTTC CASSVETSGMQETQYF NA TRBD2 16 TRBJ2-5 TRBV2
TGTGCCAGCAGTTTGTCTGGGGCAAACGGGGAGCTGTTTTTT CASSLSGANGELFF NA NA 14 TRBJ2-2 TRBV27
TGTGCGCAGGACAGGTCGATGGAGACCCAGTACTTC CAQDRSMETQYF NA TRBD1 12 TRBJ2-5 TRBV30
TGTGCCTGGACCGAACACCTTGGGGAGGGCTACACCTTC CAWTEHLGEGYTF NA NA 13 TRBJ1-2 TRBV30
TGTGCCAGCAGTTCCCCGATAGGGATCGGGAACATTCAGTACTTC CASSSPIGIGNIQYF once NA 15 TRBJ2-4 TRBV27
TGTGCCAGCAGTTCAGGGGGGGAAGACTACGAGCAGTACTTC CASSSGGEDYEQYF NA NA 14 TRBJ2-7 TRBV27
TGCGCCAGCAGCCAACGTCCCCCGGGGGCCGGCACAGATACGCAGTATTTT CASSQRPPGAGTDTQYF once NA 17 TRBJ2-3 TRBV4-1
TGTGCCTGGAGTGTTGGGGGTGAAGGGCATATGGCTTTCTTT CAWSVGGEGHMAFF NA NA 14 TRBJ1-1 TRBV30
TGTGCCAGCGCGGGGCTCTCCGGGGAGCTGTTTTTT CASAGLSGELFF NA NA 12 TRBJ2-2 TRBV5-6
TGTGCCAGCAGCCAAGTGTCGGGGCTCGGGGGCTACGAGCAGTACTTC CASSQVSGLGGYEQYF NA NA 16 TRBJ2-7 TRBV14
TGTGCCAGCAGTTTATTATGGTCCTACAATGAGCAGTTCTTC CASSLLWSYNEQFF NA NA 14 TRBJ2-1 TRBV28
TGTGCCAGCAGCCAAGGGGACGGCGGAGGCCAAGGATGGACCGGGGAGCTGTTTTTT CASSQGDGGGQGWTGELFF NA NA 19 TRBJ2-2 TRBV5-4
TGTGCCAGCAGCGCAGGGGACTCTTCAAGGGATACGCAGTATTTT CASSAGDSSRDTQYF NA NA 15 TRBJ2-3 TRBV7-8
TGCGCCAGCAGCCCAGGACTAGCGGGAGTTTCAGATACGCAGTATTTT CASSPGLAGVSDTQYF once TRBD2 16 TRBJ2-3 TRBV5-1
TGCGCCAGCAGCCCTAAACTAGCGGGAGTCCCGGACGATGAGCAGTTCTTC CASSPKLAGVPDDEQFF NA TRBD2 17 TRBJ2-1 TRBV5-1
TGTGCCAGCAGCCAAGGAAGGGCGAGCATGCGAGAGCAGTACTTC CASSQGRASMREQYF NA NA 15 TRBJ2-7 TRBV14
TGCAGCGTTGGGGAGTCGGGTGAGCAGTTCTTC CSVGESGEQFF NA NA 11 TRBJ2-1 TRBV29-1
TGTGCCACCAGCAGAGAGGAGACGACGGATGGCTACACCTTC CATSREETTDGYTF NA NA 14 TRBJ1-2 TRBV15
TGTGCCAGCAGTGGTTATCAGGCAGCCTACGAGCAGTACTTC CASSGYQAAYEQYF NA NA 14 TRBJ2-7 TRBV6-1
TGTGCCTGGACCGGGACTAATGGACCCCACACAGATACGCAGTATTTT CAWTGTNGPHTDTQYF NA TRBD2 16 TRBJ2-3 TRBV30
TGTGCCAGCAGCGGACTGACAGGGGACAATGAGCAGTTCTTC CASSGLTGDNEQFF NA TRBD1 14 TRBJ2-1 TRBV11-2
TGTGCCAGCGGACAGGGCGGAAATCAGCCCCAGCATTTT CASGQGGNQPQHF NA TRBD1 13 TRBJ1-5 TRBV28
TGTGCCTGGAGTTACGGGACAGCTTCCTACGAGCAGTACTTC CAWSYGTASYEQYF NA TRBD1 14 TRBJ2-7 TRBV30
TGCGCCAGCAGCCCCCTTAAAGGGGCGGGGAATGAGCAGTTCTTC CASSPLKGAGNEQFF NA NA 15 TRBJ2-1 TRBV4-1
TGTGCCAGTAGGCTTGCCCACATGACAGGGTTGAACACTGAAGCTTTCTTT CASRLAHMTGLNTEAFF NA TRBD1 17 TRBJ1-1 TRBV19